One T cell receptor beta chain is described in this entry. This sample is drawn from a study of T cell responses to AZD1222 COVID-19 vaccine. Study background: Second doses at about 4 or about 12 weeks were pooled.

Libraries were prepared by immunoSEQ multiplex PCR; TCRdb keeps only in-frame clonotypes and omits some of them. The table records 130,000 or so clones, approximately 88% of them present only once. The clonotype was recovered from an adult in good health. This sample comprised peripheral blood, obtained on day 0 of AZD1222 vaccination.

The CDR3 nucleotides read TGTGCCAGCAGCGGTCGGGGAACTGGCAATCAGCCCCAGCATTTT. This encodes CASSGRGTGNQPQHF. The chain uses TRBV7-2 and TRBJ1-5, with D hard to call. In germline, CDR1 is SGHTA, CDR2 FQGNSA. The CDR3 is made up of 15 amino acids. The V end lost 5 bases, the J end lost 2 bases, and 13 bases lay between the germline ends.